The present TCR beta chain was sequenced within a study of cytomegalovirus exposure and HLA in healthy donors. Broader study findings: About 90% or about 30% of the time was how often most TCR beta V segments were productive, according to an earlier analysis.

There are a few counts of this clone. Its antigen is undetermined. This CDR3 region has 17 residues. The J segment lost 0 bases and the V segment lost 8 bases, leaving 10 bases of the junction unmatched. The germline CDR1 and CDR2 sequences are MGHDK and SYGVNS. The PCR made use of 60 Vbeta and 13 Jbeta primers. The method was immunoSEQ multiplex PCR; TCRdb's version includes in-frame clones alone and lacks a portion of them. The table lists around 200,000 clones, around three quarters of them singletons. This TCR came from a man aged 25-45 years in good health and CMV-seronegative. Material for sequencing was PBMCs. This chain joins TRBV25-1 and TRBJ1-6; the match to TRBD1 covers 7 bases. The CDR3, as DNA: TGTGCCAGCGAGACAGGGAGTCCCTTCTCCTATAATTCACCCCTCCACTTT. It encodes CASETGSPFSYNSPLHF.